Shown below are 7 T cell receptor beta chains from a single sample sequenced in a study of blood T cell repertoires in COVID-19. TCRdb's table, derived via immunoSEQ multiplex PCR, lists solely in-frame clones and lacks some. The table records about 230,000 clones, roughly 83% of them present only once. The sample taken for sequencing was peripheral blood. Receptors originate from a woman in her 70s with active or convalescent COVID-19.

This chain connects TRBV18 to TRBJ2-7; D possibly corresponds to TRBD1 (6 bases). The V gene's germline CDR1 is KGHSH and CDR2 LQKENI. The CDR3 has 16 residues. Trimming pared 3 bases from V and 2 bases from J, leaving 17 bases between. CDR3 loop: CASSPVGPGATYEQYF. Written as DNA, the CDR3 is TGTGCCAGCTCACCCGTGGGGCCAGGGGCCACCTACGAGCAGTACTTC.

This clone has only one observation. The chain links TRBV4-1 to TRBJ2-3; 8 nucleotides line up with TRBD1. This CDR3 region has 16 residues. J was trimmed by 3 bases and V by 0 bases; bases with no gene match: 5. Germline V lookup: CDR1 MGHRA, CDR2 YSYEKL. CDR3 residues: CASSQESQGATDTQYF. CDR3 bases: TGCGCCAGCAGCCAAGAGAGTCAGGGGGCAACAGATACGCAGTATTTT.

This sequence joins TRBV5-8 and TRBJ2-7, with 7 positions matching TRBD2. With 3 bases clipped from V and 1 base from J, the junction kept 7 bases outside the gene matches. This CDR3 has 15 amino acids. Per the germline V gene, CDR1 is SGHTS and CDR2 is YDEGEE. Here the CDR3 reads CASSWGGDRSYEQYF. The CDR3 bases are TGTGCCAGCAGCTGGGGGGGGGACCGGTCCTACGAGCAGTACTTC. Filled out from reference TRBV5-8 and TRBJ2-7, the complete variable domain reads EAGVTQSPTHLIKTRGQQATLRCSPISGHTSVYWYQQALGLGLQFLLWYDEGEERNRGNFPPRFSGRQFPNYSSELNVNALELEDSALYLCASSWGGDRSYEQYFGPGTRLTVT.

This clone came up a few times. This chain uses TRBV19 with TRBJ1-1; the D is unclear. There are 13 residues in the CDR3. Between the trimmed V and J ends, which lost 4 bases and 4 bases, there was a span of 10 bases. Germline V CDR1 and CDR2: LNHDA, SQIVND (reference sequence). As DNA, the CDR3 is TGTGCCAGTAGTACCTCCGGCGGCACTGAAGCTTTCTTT. Amino acid sequence: CASSTSGGTEAFF.

This clone was seen repeatedly, ten times or more. The V and J genes are TRBV11-3 and TRBJ2-1, with TRBD2 identical over 11 bases. Per germline, CDR1 SGHNT and CDR2 YENEEA. The J segment lost 7 bases and the V segment lost 5 bases, leaving 7 bases of the junction unmatched. This CDR3 comprises 15 residues. The CDR3 is CASSPGLAVANEQFF. The CDR3 DNA sequence: TGTGCCAGCAGCCCGGGACTAGCGGTTGCGAATGAGCAGTTCTTC.

This clone showed up just once. The chain couples TRBV30 to TRBJ1-2; TRBD1 agrees at 12 bases. This CDR3 has 16 amino acids. The trim removed 3 bases at V and 4 bases at J, leaving 9 bases unmatched. CDR1 and CDR2 (germline): GTSNPN, SVGIG (reference sequence). CDR3 in amino acids: CAWRFPGQGARYGYTF. Here the CDR3 DNA reads TGTGCCTGGAGATTTCCGGGACAGGGGGCGCGCTATGGCTACACCTTC.

Written as DNA, the CDR3 is TGTGCCAGCAGCAATAGCGGGAGGGCTGTAGAGCAGTACTTC. This encodes CASSNSGRAVEQYF. This chain uses TRBV21-1 with TRBJ2-7; the table's D call, TRBD2, was not checked against the DNA. TRBV21-1 is described as a pseudogene. The CDR3 totals 14 residues.